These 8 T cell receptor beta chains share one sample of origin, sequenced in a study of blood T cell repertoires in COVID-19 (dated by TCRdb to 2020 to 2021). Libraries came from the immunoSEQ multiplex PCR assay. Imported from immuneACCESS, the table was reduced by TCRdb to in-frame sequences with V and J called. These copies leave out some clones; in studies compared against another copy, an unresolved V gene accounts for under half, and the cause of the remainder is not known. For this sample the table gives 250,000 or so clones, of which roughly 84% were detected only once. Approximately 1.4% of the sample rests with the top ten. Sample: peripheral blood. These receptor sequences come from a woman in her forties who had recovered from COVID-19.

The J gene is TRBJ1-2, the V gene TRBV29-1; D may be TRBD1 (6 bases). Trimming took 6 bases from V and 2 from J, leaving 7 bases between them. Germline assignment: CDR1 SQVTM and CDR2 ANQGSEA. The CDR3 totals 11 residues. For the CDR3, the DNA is TGCAGCGTCACAGGGAACTATGGCTACACCTTC. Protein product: CSVTGNYGYTF.

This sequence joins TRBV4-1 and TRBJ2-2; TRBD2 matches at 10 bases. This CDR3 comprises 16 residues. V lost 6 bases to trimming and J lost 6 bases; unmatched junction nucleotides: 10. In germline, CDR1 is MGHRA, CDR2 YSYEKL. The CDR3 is CASRPSSGGRPGELFF. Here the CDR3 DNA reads TGCGCCAGCAGGCCAAGTAGCGGGGGGCGCCCCGGGGAGCTGTTTTTT.

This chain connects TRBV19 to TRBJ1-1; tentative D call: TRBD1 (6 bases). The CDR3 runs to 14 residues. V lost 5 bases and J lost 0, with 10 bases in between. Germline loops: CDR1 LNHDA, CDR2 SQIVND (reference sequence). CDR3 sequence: CASSEQGLNTEAFF. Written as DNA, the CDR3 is TGTGCCAGTAGTGAACAGGGATTGAACACTGAAGCTTTCTTT.

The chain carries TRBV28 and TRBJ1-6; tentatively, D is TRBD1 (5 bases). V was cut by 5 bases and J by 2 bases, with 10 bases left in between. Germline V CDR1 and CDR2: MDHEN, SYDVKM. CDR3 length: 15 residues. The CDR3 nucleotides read TGTGCCAGCAGTAGGGGTTTCACCTATAATTCACCCCTCCACTTT. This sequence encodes CASSRGFTYNSPLHF.

CDR3 in amino acids: CASSRGQGYTGELFF. The CDR3 region has the DNA TGTGCCAGCAGCCGGGGACAGGGGTACACCGGGGAGCTGTTTTTT. The chain couples TRBV11-3 to TRBJ2-2; 10 nucleotides match TRBD1. Germline V gene data show CDR1 as SGHNT and CDR2 as YENEEA. V lost 5 bases to trimming and J lost 3 bases; unmatched junction nucleotides: 3. This CDR3 spans 15 amino acids.

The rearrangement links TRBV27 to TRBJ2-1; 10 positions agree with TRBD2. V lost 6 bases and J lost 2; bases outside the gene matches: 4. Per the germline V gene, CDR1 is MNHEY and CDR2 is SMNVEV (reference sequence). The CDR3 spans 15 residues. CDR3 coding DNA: TGTGCCAGCAGGCAAAGCGGGGGGGCCTACAATGAGCAGTTCTTC. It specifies CASRQSGGAYNEQFF.

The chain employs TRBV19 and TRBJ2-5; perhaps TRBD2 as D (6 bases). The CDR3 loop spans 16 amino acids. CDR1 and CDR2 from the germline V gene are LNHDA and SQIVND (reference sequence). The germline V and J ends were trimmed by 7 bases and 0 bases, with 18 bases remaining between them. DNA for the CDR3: TGTGCCAGTAACCCCCTAAGTGGGGGGAACCAAGAGACCCAGTACTTC. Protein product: CASNPLSGGNQETQYF.

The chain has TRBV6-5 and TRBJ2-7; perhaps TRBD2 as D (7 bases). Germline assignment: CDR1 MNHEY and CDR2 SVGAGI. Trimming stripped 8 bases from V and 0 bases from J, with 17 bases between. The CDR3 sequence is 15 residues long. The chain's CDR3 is CASSYGGQGSYEQYF. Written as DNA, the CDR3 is TGTGCCAGCTCTTACGGGGGGCAGGGCTCCTACGAGCAGTACTTC.